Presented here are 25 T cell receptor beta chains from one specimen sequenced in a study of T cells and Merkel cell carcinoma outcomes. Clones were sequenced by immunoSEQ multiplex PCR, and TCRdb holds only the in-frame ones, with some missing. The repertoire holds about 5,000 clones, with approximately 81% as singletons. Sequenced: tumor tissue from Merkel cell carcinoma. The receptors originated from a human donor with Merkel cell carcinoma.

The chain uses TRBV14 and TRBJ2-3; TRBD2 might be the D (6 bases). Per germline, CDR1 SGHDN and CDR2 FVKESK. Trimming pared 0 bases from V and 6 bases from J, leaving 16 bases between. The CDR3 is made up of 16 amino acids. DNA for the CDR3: TGTGCCAGCAGCCAAGATTGGAGGGACTCCGGGGATACGCAGTATTTT. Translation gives CASSQDWRDSGDTQYF. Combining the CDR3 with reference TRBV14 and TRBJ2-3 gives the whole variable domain EAGVTQFPSHSVIEKGQTVTLRCDPISGHDNLYWYRRVMGKEIKFLLHFVKESKQDESGMPNNRFLAERTGGTYSTLKVQPAELEDSGVYFCASSQDWRDSGDTQYFGPGTRLTVL.

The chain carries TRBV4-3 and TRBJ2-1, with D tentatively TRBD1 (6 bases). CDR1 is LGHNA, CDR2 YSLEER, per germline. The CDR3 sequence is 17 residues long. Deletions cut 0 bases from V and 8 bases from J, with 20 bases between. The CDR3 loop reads CASSQDGSGVRNDEQFF. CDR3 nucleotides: TGCGCCAGCAGCCAAGATGGGTCAGGGGTCAGGAACGATGAGCAGTTCTTC.

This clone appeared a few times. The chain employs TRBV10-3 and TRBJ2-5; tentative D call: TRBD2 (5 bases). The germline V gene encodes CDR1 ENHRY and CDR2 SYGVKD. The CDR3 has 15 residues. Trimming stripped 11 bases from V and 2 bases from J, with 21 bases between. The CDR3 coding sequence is TGTGCCTCCCGGGATACCGCGCTCTCTCAAGAGACCCAGTACTTC. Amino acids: CASRDTALSQETQYF.

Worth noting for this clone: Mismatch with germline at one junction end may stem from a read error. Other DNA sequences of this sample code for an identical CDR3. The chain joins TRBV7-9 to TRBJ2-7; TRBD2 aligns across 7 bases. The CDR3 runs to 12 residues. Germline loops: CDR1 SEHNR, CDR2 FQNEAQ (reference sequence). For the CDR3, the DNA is TGTGCCAGCAGTTTAGGTAGCGGGTTCCTTCACTTC. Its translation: CASSLGSGFLHF.

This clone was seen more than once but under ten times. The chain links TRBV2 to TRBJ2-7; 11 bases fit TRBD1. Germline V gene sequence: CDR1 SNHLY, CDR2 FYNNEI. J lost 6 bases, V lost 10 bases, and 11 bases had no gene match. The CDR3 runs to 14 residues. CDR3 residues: CATEFGTGGTEQYF. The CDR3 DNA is TGTGCCACAGAGTTCGGGACAGGGGGAACCGAGCAGTACTTC.

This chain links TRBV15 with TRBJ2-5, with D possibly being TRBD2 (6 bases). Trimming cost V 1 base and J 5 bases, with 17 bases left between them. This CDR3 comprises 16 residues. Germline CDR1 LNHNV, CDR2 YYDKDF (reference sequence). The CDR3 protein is CATSRGGRPLWETQYF. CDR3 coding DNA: TGTGCCACCAGCAGAGGAGGGAGGCCCCTGTGGGAGACCCAGTACTTC.

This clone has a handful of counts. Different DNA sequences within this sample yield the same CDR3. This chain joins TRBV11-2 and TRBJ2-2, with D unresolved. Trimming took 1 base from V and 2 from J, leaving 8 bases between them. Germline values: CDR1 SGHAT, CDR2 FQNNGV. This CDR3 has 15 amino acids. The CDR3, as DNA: TGTGCCAGCAGCTTAGGGCGGATTAACACCGGGGAGCTGTTTTTT. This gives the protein CASSLGRINTGELFF.

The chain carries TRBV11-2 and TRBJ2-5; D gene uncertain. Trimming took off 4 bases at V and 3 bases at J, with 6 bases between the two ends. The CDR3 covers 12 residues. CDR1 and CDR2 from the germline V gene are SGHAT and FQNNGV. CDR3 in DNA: TGTGCCAGCAGCTGGCAAGAAGAGACCCAGTACTTC. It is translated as CASSWQEETQYF.

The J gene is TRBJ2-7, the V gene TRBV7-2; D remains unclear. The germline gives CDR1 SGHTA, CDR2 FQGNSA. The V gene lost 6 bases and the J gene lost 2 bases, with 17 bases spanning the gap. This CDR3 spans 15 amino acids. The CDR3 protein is CASSHLEESPYEQYF. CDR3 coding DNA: TGTGCCAGCAGTCATTTAGAGGAGAGTCCCTACGAGCAGTACTTC.

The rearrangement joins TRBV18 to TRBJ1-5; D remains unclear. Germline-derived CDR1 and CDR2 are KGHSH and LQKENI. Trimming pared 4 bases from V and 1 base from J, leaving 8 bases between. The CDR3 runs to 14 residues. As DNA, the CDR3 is TGTGCCAGCTCACATACAGAGAGCAATCAGCCCCAGCATTTT. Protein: CASSHTESNQPQHF.

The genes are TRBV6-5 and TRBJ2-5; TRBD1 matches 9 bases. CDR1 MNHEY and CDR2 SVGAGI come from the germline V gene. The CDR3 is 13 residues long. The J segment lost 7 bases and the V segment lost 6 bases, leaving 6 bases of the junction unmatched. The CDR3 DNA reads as TGTGCCAGCAGCACAGGGGGCCGGGGGACCCAGTACTTC. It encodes CASSTGGRGTQYF.

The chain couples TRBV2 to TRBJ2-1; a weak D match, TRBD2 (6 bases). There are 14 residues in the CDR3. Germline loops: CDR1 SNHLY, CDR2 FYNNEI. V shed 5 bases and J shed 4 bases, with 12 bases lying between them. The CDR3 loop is CASSRDSSYNEQFF. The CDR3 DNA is TGTGCCAGCAGTCGGGACTCATCTTACAATGAGCAGTTCTTC.

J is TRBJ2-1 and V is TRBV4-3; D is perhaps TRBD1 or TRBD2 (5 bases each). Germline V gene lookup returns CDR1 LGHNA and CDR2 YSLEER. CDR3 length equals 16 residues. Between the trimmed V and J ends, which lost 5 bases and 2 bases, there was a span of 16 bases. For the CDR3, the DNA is TGCGCCAGCAGCGAGCCCCGGCAGGGACCCTACAATGAGCAGTTCTTC. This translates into CASSEPRQGPYNEQFF.

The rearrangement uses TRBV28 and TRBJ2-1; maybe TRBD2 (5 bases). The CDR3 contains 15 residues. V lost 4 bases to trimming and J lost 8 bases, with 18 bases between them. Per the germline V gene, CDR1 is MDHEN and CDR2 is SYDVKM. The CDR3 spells CASSWLGLGVYEQFF. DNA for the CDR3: TGTGCCAGCAGTTGGCTAGGACTCGGGGTTTATGAGCAGTTCTTC. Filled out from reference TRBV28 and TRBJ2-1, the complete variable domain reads DVKVTQSSRYLVKRTGEKVFLECVQDMDHENMFWYRQDPGLGLRLIYFSYDVKMKEKGDIPEGYSVSREKKERFSLILESASTNQTSMYLCASSWLGLGVYEQFFGPGTRLTVL.

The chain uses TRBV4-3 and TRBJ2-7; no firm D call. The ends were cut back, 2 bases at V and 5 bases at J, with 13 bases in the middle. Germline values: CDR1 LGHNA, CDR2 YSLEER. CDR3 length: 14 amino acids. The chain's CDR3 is CASSQNLRSHEQYF. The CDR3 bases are TGCGCCAGCAGCCAAAATCTCAGGTCCCACGAGCAGTACTTC.

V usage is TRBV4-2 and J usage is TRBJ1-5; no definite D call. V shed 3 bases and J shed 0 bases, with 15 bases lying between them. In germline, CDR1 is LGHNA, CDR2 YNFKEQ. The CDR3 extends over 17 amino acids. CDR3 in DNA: TGTGCCAGCAGCCAGGACCCGACGGATTATAGCAATCAGCCCCAGCATTTT. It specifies CASSQDPTDYSNQPQHF.

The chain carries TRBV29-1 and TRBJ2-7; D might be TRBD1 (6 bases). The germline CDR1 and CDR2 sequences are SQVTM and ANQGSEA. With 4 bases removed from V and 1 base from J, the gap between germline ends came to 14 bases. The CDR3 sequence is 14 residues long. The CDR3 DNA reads TGCAGCGTTGGGGCGGCAGGGGCTTCCTACGAGCAGTACTTC. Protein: CSVGAAGASYEQYF.

The CDR3 DNA is TGCGCCAGCAGCTTTTGGGACAGTTCTAATGAAAAACTGTTTTTT. It encodes CASSFWDSSNEKLFF. V gene TRBV5-1 combines with J gene TRBJ1-4, with 7 bases aligning to TRBD1. With 2 bases clipped from V and 3 bases from J, the junction kept 4 bases outside the gene matches. The CDR3 totals 15 residues. The germline gives CDR1 SGHRS, CDR2 YFSETQ. Looking up the rest from reference TRBV5-1 and TRBJ1-4 gives the full variable domain: KAGVTQTPRYLIKTRGQQVTLSCSPISGHRSVSWYQQTPGQGLQFLFEYFSETQRNKGNFPGRFSGRQFSNSRSEMNVSTLELGDSALYLCASSFWDSSNEKLFFGSGTQLSVL.

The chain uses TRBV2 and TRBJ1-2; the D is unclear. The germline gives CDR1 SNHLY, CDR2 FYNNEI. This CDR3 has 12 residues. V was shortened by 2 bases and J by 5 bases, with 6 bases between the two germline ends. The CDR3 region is CASSEQGYGYTF. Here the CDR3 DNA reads TGTGCCAGCAGTGAACAAGGGTATGGCTACACCTTC.

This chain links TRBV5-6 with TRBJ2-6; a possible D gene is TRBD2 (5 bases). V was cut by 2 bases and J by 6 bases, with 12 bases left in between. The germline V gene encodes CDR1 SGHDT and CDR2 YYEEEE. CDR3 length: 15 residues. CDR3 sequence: CASSFSEEEANVLTF. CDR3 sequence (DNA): TGTGCCAGCAGCTTTAGTGAGGAGGAGGCCAACGTCCTGACTTTC.

The CDR3 DNA sequence: TGCAGCGTACCGGGACCGCTACAAGAGACCCAGTACTTC. Its translation is CSVPGPLQETQYF. The rearrangement links TRBV29-1 to TRBJ2-5; perhaps D is TRBD1 or TRBD2 (5 bases each). The CDR3 sequence is 13 residues long. Between the trimmed V and J ends, which lost 6 bases and 2 bases, there was a span of 13 bases. Germline loops: CDR1 SQVTM, CDR2 ANQGSEA.

The CDR3 region has the DNA TGTGCCAGCAGTTTCCAGGGGGGCGGCTACACCTTC. Translated, it gives CASSFQGGGYTF. V and J are TRBV6-5 and TRBJ1-2, with TRBD1 matching over 7 bases. CDR1 and CDR2 from the germline V gene are MNHEY and SVGAGI. The ends lost 4 bases at V and 8 bases at J; junction bases unmatched: 4. The CDR3 extends over 12 amino acids.

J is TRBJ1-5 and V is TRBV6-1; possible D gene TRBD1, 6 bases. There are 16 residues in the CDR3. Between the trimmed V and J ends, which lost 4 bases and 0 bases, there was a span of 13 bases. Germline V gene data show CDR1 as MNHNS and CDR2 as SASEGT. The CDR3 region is CASSGGGRYSNQPQHF. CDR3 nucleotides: TGTGCCAGCAGTGGGGGGGGGCGGTATAGCAATCAGCCCCAGCATTTT.

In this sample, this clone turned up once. CDR3 in DNA: TGTGCCAGCAGTTTGCGCACAGGGGGCACGGTCTACGAGCAGTACTTC. Its protein is CASSLRTGGTVYEQYF. The rearrangement links TRBV27 to TRBJ2-7, with TRBD1 matching over 9 bases. CDR1 is MNHEY and CDR2 is SMNVEV in the germline V gene (reference sequence). V shed 3 bases and J 3 bases; nucleotides not matched to a gene: 9. This CDR3 contains 16 residues.

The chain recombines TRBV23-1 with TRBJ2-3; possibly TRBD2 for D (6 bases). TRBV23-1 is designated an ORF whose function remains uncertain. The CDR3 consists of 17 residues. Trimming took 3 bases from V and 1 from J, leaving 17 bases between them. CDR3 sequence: CASSHPSREPRTDTQYF. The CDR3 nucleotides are TGCGCCAGCAGTCATCCCTCCCGGGAGCCCCGCACAGATACGCAGTATTTT.